One sample yielded the 29 T cell receptor beta chains listed below, sequenced in a study of shared clonotypes between healthy human individuals. Profiling relied on immunoSEQ multiplex PCR, and the TCRdb table lists in-frame clones only, not all of them. The sample has 1,400,000 or so clones, about 98.5% seen once. Sequencing was carried out using naive CD4+ T cells sorted from blood. Subset indicated: CD45RA+ positively selected. The origin of the receptors is a man aged 25-40 years in good health.

The J gene is TRBJ2-1, the V gene TRBV4-3, with 7 bases aligning to TRBD2. The CDR3 has 17 amino acids. The ends lost 1 base at V and 5 bases at J; junction bases unmatched: 11. Germline values: CDR1 LGHNA, CDR2 YSLEER. CDR3 loop: CASSQGVMREGNNEQFF. For the CDR3, the DNA is TGCGCCAGCAGCCAAGGGGTTATGAGGGAGGGTAACAATGAGCAGTTCTTC.

J is TRBJ2-2 and V is TRBV5-1; no clear D gene. Germline V gene lookup returns CDR1 SGHRS and CDR2 YFSETQ. V gave up 4 bases and J gave up 6 bases, with 13 bases separating them. The CDR3 runs to 14 residues. CDR3 region: CASSPTVSSGELFF. The CDR3 region has the DNA TGCGCCAGCAGCCCGACGGTTTCCTCCGGGGAGCTGTTTTTT.

This clone is a singleton in its sample. This chain uses TRBV7-8 with TRBJ2-5, with 10 bases identical to TRBD2. From germline, CDR1 is SGHVS and CDR2 FQNEAQ. The CDR3 is made up of 19 amino acids. V gave up 2 bases and J gave up 1 base; unmatched junction bases: 13. Here the CDR3 reads CASSLTRGSGRLAQETQYF. In DNA, the CDR3 is TGTGCCAGCAGCTTAACCCGGGGTAGCGGGAGGCTCGCCCAAGAGACCCAGTACTTC.

The rearrangement joins TRBV7-9 to TRBJ2-5, with no clear D. Trimming removed 0 bases from V and 2 bases from J, with 13 bases in between. The CDR3 length is 16 residues. Germline loops: CDR1 SEHNR, CDR2 FQNEAQ (reference sequence). DNA of the CDR3: TGTGCCAGCAGCTTAGCGCCTACGGGTTATCAAGAGACCCAGTACTTC. It yields the protein CASSLAPTGYQETQYF.

The chain combines TRBV10-3 with TRBJ2-7, with D possibly called TRBD1 or TRBD2 (5 bases each). Trimming took off 3 bases at V and 0 bases at J, with 18 bases between the two ends. This CDR3 comprises 17 residues. Germline CDR1 reads ENHRY; CDR2 reads SYGVKD. As DNA, the CDR3 is TGTGCCATCAGTGATTTTGCCACCCCGAGGGGCTCCTACGAGCAGTACTTC. Translating gives CAISDFATPRGSYEQYF.

The rearrangement uses TRBV9 and TRBJ2-2; D remains ambiguous. From germline, CDR1 is SGDLS and CDR2 YYNGEE. CDR3 length: 15 residues. The V end was cut by 0 bases, the J end by 2 bases, with 8 bases between. The CDR3 protein is CASSVGLPNTGELFF. In DNA, the CDR3 is TGTGCCAGCAGCGTAGGGCTACCAAACACCGGGGAGCTGTTTTTT.

The rearrangement links TRBV7-9 to TRBJ2-2; 9 nucleotides align to TRBD2. The J segment lost 0 bases and the V segment lost 11 bases, leaving 10 bases of the junction unmatched. In germline, CDR1 is SEHNR, CDR2 FQNEAQ (reference sequence). The CDR3 covers 16 residues. The CDR3 DNA reads TGTGCCCTAAACTGGGCTAGCGGGGCGAACACCGGGGAGCTGTTTTTT. The encoded protein is CALNWASGANTGELFF.

The V call is TRBV7-2, the J call TRBJ2-5; possibly TRBD2 for D (6 bases). Germline V gives CDR1 SGHTA, CDR2 FQGNSA. The CDR3 totals 16 residues. Between the trimmed V and J ends, which lost 1 base and 1 base, there was a span of 13 bases. This chain's CDR3 is CASSLGGASVQETQYF. CDR3 nucleotide sequence: TGTGCCAGCAGCTTAGGCGGTGCTAGCGTCCAAGAGACCCAGTACTTC.

The V gene is TRBV7-2, the J gene TRBJ2-3; 9 nucleotides align to TRBD2. CDR1 is SGHTA and CDR2 is FQGNSA in the germline V gene. Trimming at V came to 5 bases and at J to 8 bases, leaving 11 bases not matched to a gene. The CDR3 length is 15 residues. CDR3 loop: CASSQLSPSGITQYF. DNA for the CDR3: TGTGCCAGCAGCCAATTATCCCCTAGCGGGATTACGCAGTATTTT.

The gene calls are TRBV5-1 and TRBJ2-5; 8 bases match TRBD2. The V gene end was trimmed by 6 bases and the J gene end by 4 bases; junction bases not matched to a gene: 11. The V gene's germline CDR1 is SGHRS and CDR2 YFSETQ. This CDR3 region has 15 residues. The DNA of the CDR3 is TGCGCCAGCACGGGAGGAGCGGGAGAAGGAGAGACCCAGTACTTC. Protein sequence: CASTGGAGEGETQYF.

With regard to this clone: The junction and the germline gene differ at one end; a read error may be behind it. The chain couples TRBV14 to TRBJ2-7; 10 nucleotides line up with TRBD2. This CDR3 has 14 amino acids. In germline, CDR1 is SGHDN, CDR2 FVKESK. CDR3 residues: CASSLIGLAGARNF. The CDR3 DNA sequence: TGTGCCAGCAGCCTAATCGGGCTAGCGGGGGCCAGGAACTTC.

In its sample, this clone was seen once. This chain joins TRBV19 and TRBJ2-2, with D perhaps assigned TRBD1 or TRBD2 (5 bases each). Trimming took 2 bases from V and 5 from J, leaving 9 bases between them. This CDR3 comprises 14 residues. Germline V lookup: CDR1 LNHDA, CDR2 SQIVND (reference sequence). The CDR3 bases are TGTGCCAGTAGTATAAGTTGGGGGACCGGGGAGCTGTTTTTT. It is translated as CASSISWGTGELFF.

CDR3 DNA sequence: TGTGCCAGCAGCCACAGGCCCACCCCAGATTACGAGCAGTACTTC. Encoded protein: CASSHRPTPDYEQYF. The rearrangement joins TRBV4-2 to TRBJ2-7; unclear D gene. CDR1 is LGHNA, CDR2 YNFKEQ, per germline. This CDR3 is 15 amino acids long. V lost 3 bases to trimming and J lost 4 bases, with 16 bases between them.

The chain carries TRBV25-1 and TRBJ2-1, with D tentatively TRBD2 (5 bases). The CDR3 totals 12 residues. The germline V gene encodes CDR1 MGHDK and CDR2 SYGVNS. The V end was cut by 7 bases, the J end by 5 bases, with 9 bases between. The CDR3 here is CASTALDNEQFF. The CDR3 DNA follows: TGTGCCAGCACCGCACTAGACAATGAGCAGTTCTTC.

As regards this clone: Other nucleotide sequences from this sample produce the same CDR3. V is TRBV18 and J is TRBJ2-1, with D perhaps given as TRBD1 or TRBD2 (5 bases each). Germline CDR1 and CDR2: KGHSH and LQKENI. The CDR3 is 12 residues long. Trimming left V 2 bases short and J 7 bases short, with 6 bases between. The CDR3 DNA is TGTGCCAGCTCACCAGGGGGTAATGAGCAGTTCTTC. It specifies CASSPGGNEQFF.

V is TRBV5-5 and J is TRBJ2-3; 8 bases agree with TRBD1. The CDR3 contains 17 residues. Germline CDR1 reads SGHKS; CDR2 reads YYEKEE (reference sequence). The trim removed 4 bases at V and 1 base at J, leaving 11 bases unmatched. Written as DNA, the CDR3 is TGTGCCAGCAGCCCAACCCGGACAGGGTCCCGCACAGATACGCAGTATTTT. Amino acids: CASSPTRTGSRTDTQYF.

The chain has TRBV10-1 and TRBJ2-6; D unclear. V lost 4 bases and J lost 0, with 13 bases in between. The V gene's germline CDR1 is WNHNN and CDR2 SYGVQD (reference sequence). This CDR3 comprises 17 residues. CDR3: CASSVQELDSGANVLTF. The CDR3 nucleotides read TGCGCCAGCAGTGTGCAGGAATTGGACTCTGGGGCCAACGTCCTGACTTTC.

This chain connects TRBV18 to TRBJ2-1; 14 bases match TRBD2. J was trimmed by 0 bases and V by 3 bases; bases with no gene match: 7. The germline CDR1 and CDR2 sequences are KGHSH and LQKENI. The CDR3 has 19 amino acids. CDR3 coding DNA: TGTGCCAGCTCACCCACCACTGGGACTAGCGGGAGCTCCTACAATGAGCAGTTCTTC. Amino acids: CASSPTTGTSGSSYNEQFF. Filled out from reference TRBV18 and TRBJ2-1, the complete variable domain reads NAGVMQNPRHLVRRRGQEARLRCSPMKGHSHVYWYRQLPEEGLKFMVYLQKENIIDESGMPKERFSAEFPKEGPSILRIQQVVRGDSAAYFCASSPTTGTSGSSYNEQFFGPGTRLTVL.

J is TRBJ1-2 and V is TRBV9; 7 bases are shared with TRBD1. The CDR3 is made up of 16 amino acids. CDR1 and CDR2 (germline): SGDLS, YYNGEE. Trimming removed 3 bases from V and 0 bases from J; junction bases left unmatched: 8. CDR3 sequence (DNA): TGTGCCAGCAGCGATACACAGGGGCTAGCTAACTATGGCTACACCTTC. This encodes CASSDTQGLANYGYTF.

This sequence joins TRBV5-4 and TRBJ2-7; 9 positions agree with TRBD2. The CDR3 has 17 residues. After removal of 3 bases from V and 0 bases from J, the junction contained 10 bases not matched to a gene. From germline, CDR1 is SGHNT and CDR2 YYREEE (reference sequence). The CDR3 nucleotides are TGTGCCAGCAGCTGGGGGCTAGCGGGAATAGGCTCCTACGAGCAGTACTTC. Translated, it gives CASSWGLAGIGSYEQYF.

The chain employs TRBV2 and TRBJ2-5; TRBD2 aligns across 11 bases. The CDR3 runs to 14 residues. The germline CDR1 and CDR2 sequences are SNHLY and FYNNEI. The trim removed 7 bases at V and 2 bases at J, leaving 3 bases unmatched. The CDR3 sequence: CASTGTSGQETQYF. In DNA form, the CDR3 reads TGTGCCAGCACCGGGACTAGCGGACAAGAGACCCAGTACTTC. Full variable domain (missing parts from reference TRBV2 and TRBJ2-5): EPEVTQTPSHQVTQMGQEVILRCVPISNHLYFYWYRQILGQKVEFLVSFYNNEISEKSEIFDDQFSVERPDGSNFTLKIRSTKLEDSAMYFCASTGTSGQETQYFGPGTRLLVL.

The CDR3 region is CASSFTSGVGELFF. The CDR3 coding sequence is TGTGCCAGCAGCTTCACATCAGGTGTCGGGGAGCTGTTTTTT. The rearrangement uses TRBV9 and TRBJ2-2; no clear D. V was trimmed by 4 bases and J by 7 bases, leaving 14 bases between them. The CDR3 has 14 residues. Germline CDR1 is SGDLS and CDR2 is YYNGEE.

The chain links TRBV29-1 to TRBJ1-5; the D is unclear. The germline gives CDR1 SQVTM, CDR2 ANQGSEA. This CDR3 is 11 amino acids long. The ends were cut back, 4 bases at V and 3 bases at J, with 4 bases in the middle. CDR3 in amino acids: CSVGANQPQHF. Written as DNA, the CDR3 is TGCAGCGTTGGAGCCAATCAGCCCCAGCATTTT.

This chain links TRBV19 with TRBJ2-4; D gene unclear. The CDR3 contains 15 residues. Trimming stripped 0 bases from V and 4 bases from J, with 10 bases between. The V gene's germline CDR1 is LNHDA and CDR2 SQIVND (reference sequence). CDR3 sequence reads: CASSIDVRSKNIQYF. In nucleotides, the CDR3 is TGTGCCAGTAGTATAGACGTTAGGTCTAAAAACATTCAGTACTTC. Full variable domain (outside the CDR3, taken from reference TRBV19 and TRBJ2-4): DGGITQSPKYLFRKEGQNVTLSCEQNLNHDAMYWYRQDPGQGLRLIYYSQIVNDFQKGDIAEGYSVSREKKESFPLTVTSAQKNPTAFYLCASSIDVRSKNIQYFGAGTRLSVL.

A remark on this clone: A read error may produce the germline difference seen at one junction end. The chain is built from TRBV5-1 and TRBJ2-5; 7 nucleotides agree with TRBD1. Germline V gene sequence: CDR1 SGHRS, CDR2 YFSETQ. The CDR3 spans 13 residues. In DNA form, the CDR3 reads TGCGCCAGCAGCTTGGCAGACAGGGTAACCCATTACTTC. It encodes CASSLADRVTHYF.

A single count supports this clone. The chain uses TRBV6-4 and TRBJ2-1, with TRBD1 as a possible D gene (6 bases). This CDR3 is built from 16 residues. V lost 3 bases and J 6 bases, leaving 18 bases between the germline ends. CDR1 is MRHNA, CDR2 SNTAGT, per germline. CDR3 protein: CASSEQGVQHSNEQFF. The CDR3 region has the DNA TGTGCCAGCAGTGAACAGGGCGTACAGCACTCCAATGAGCAGTTCTTC.

V is TRBV4-1 and J is TRBJ1-2; D is possibly TRBD1 (6 bases). This CDR3 has 11 amino acids. V was pared by 3 bases and J by 8 bases, with 7 bases between. The V gene's germline CDR1 is MGHRA and CDR2 YSYEKL. The CDR3: CASSHRGGYTF. CDR3 in DNA: TGCGCCAGCAGCCACAGGGGAGGCTACACCTTC.

The chain employs TRBV28 and TRBJ1-1, with TRBD1 matching over 7 bases. The CDR3 is 17 amino acids. J was trimmed by 1 base and V by 6 bases; bases with no gene match: 14. Germline CDR1 is MDHEN and CDR2 is SYDVKM. The CDR3 DNA follows: TGTGCCAGCAGACCGCCCGACAGGGTGGGGTGGAACACTGAAGCTTTCTTT. This sequence encodes CASRPPDRVGWNTEAFF.

V gene TRBV6-6 combines with J gene TRBJ2-5, with D possibly being TRBD1 (6 bases). Germline V CDR1 and CDR2: MNHNY, SVGAGI (reference sequence). Deletions cut 2 bases from V and 2 bases from J, with 12 bases between. There are 15 residues in the CDR3. The DNA of the CDR3 is TGTGCCAGCAGTTACGCAAGAGGACAGCAAGAGACCCAGTACTTC. Protein: CASSYARGQQETQYF.